This TCR beta chain comes out of a study of blood T cell repertoires in COVID-19 (dated by TCRdb to 2018 to 2021). Study-wide context: Samples covering the acute and convalescent phases of COVID-19 were provided by collaborators in the United States, Italy and Spain. The material from the prospective study consisted of cDNA or gDNA derived from T cells, B-cell-depleted T cells, or PBMCs. Deeply sampled blood TCRbeta repertoires from subjects exposed to, actively infected with, or recovered from COVID-19 were included in the dataset. The repertoires were released in a freely available public database meant as a resource for research on the immune response to SARS-CoV-2. Samples came from the ongoing ImmuneRACE study (first 160 participants) plus 1,254 subjects from 6 global collaborators. Sample metadata almost always included a de-identified subject ID, COVID-19 status, age in years and sex. Where available, HLA class I and class II types were taken from metadata supplied by the sample provider and were not determined by assay-based typing. Study-wide conclusions, independent of this receptor: How much clinical and demographic metadata was included differed by source and by participant, and the metadata was provided uncurated.

The trim is 8 bases for V and 5 bases for J, with a gap of 9 bases between the germline ends. The CDR3 contains 11 residues, cysteine and phenylalanine counted. Just CDR3 DNA is preserved here, 33 bases in frame from base 1. For CDR1 and CDR2, the germline V gene lists MNHEY and SVGAGI. This clone has just one count. Its antigen remains undetermined. The record has no base qualities; no much larger clone is one base away. In Seattle, one collaborating source enrolled patients while the infection was active and tracked those patients longitudinally over the course of disease. Each collaborating institution followed its own protocols to collect whole blood in K2EDTA tubes. For TCRbeta analysis, collaborators shipped samples as frozen whole blood, isolated PBMCs, or DNA extracted from either of those sample types. TCRbeta CDR3 regions were amplified from genomic DNA by means of the immunoSEQ Assay, a bias-controlled multiplex PCR. The paper's processing steps were these. The number of nucleated cells in each sample was estimated from the amplification of reference gene primers within the assay. To quantify the absolute abundance of each unique TCRbeta CDR3 rearrangement, sequence reads were collapsed and filtered. For each sample, productive Simpson clonality was calculated as the square root of Simpson's diversity index over productive rearrangements. Imported from immuneACCESS, the table was reduced by TCRdb to in-frame sequences with V and J called. These copies leave out some clones; in studies compared against another copy, an unresolved V gene accounts for under half, and the cause of the remainder is not known. From that table come the V and J calls and clone size; the DNA was used to work out D and trimming. A total of over 150,000 clones appear in this sample, roughly 85% of them only once. 8.3% of the sample comes from the top ten.

The TCR sequence derives from a woman between 55 and 75 years old with COVID-19, enrolled during active disease. The sample was peripheral blood. This chain joins TRBV6-5 to TRBJ1-2, and possibly TRBD1, on 6 matching bases. The DNA is as follows: TGTGCCAGCTCAGGGGCGTATGGCTACACCTTC. This sequence encodes CASSGAYGYTF.